The 24 T cell receptor beta chains reported below all come from one sample, sequenced in a study of regulatory T cells in long-lasting Graves disease. Investigators prepared the TCR beta libraries by applying iRepertoire HTBI primers and Arm-PCR of CDR3 regions. Each CDR3 protein gets one entry after TCRdb re-called the multiplex PCR reads with MiXCR. Among some 340,000 distinct CDR3 sequences listed, about an eighth were seen once. As to time point: newly diagnosed GD, antithyroid drugs for less than 3 months. The TCR library used RNA extracted from PBMCs. This same sample was also taken into another study, of T cells in Graves' hyperthyroidism and ophthalmopathy.

Source: peripheral blood mononuclear cells (PBMCs), taken at new diagnosis, from a patient treated with antithyroid drugs. The receptors originated from a woman aged 18 to 35 with Graves disease.

This clonotype occurred many times. The rearrangement links TRBV30 to TRBJ1-2; a weak D match, TRBD1 (5 bases). The CDR3 is 13 residues long. V was pared by 7 bases and J by 7 bases, with 19 bases between. Germline assignment: CDR1 GTSNPN and CDR2 SVGIG (reference sequence). For the CDR3, the DNA is TGTGCCTCAAATCGGGACCGCCGAGGTGGCTACACCTTC. Translation: CASNRDRRGGYTF. The whole variable domain, remainder taken from reference TRBV30 and TRBJ1-2, is SQTIHQWPATLVQPVGSPLSLECTVEGTSNPNLYWYRQAAGRGLQLLFYSVGIGQISSEVPQNLSASRPQDRQFILSSKKLLLSDSGFYLCASNRDRRGGYTFGSGTRLTVV.

This clonotype was seen a few times. The rearrangement joins TRBV29-1 to TRBJ1-1; 8 bases fit TRBD1. The CDR3 contains 14 residues. The V segment lost 7 bases and the J segment 0 bases; nucleotides outside the gene matches: 7. Germline loops: CDR1 SQVTM, CDR2 ANQGSEA. CDR3 loop: CSGTGFSMNTEAFF. The CDR3 DNA sequence: TGCAGCGGGACAGGGTTTTCGATGAACACTGAAGCTTTCTTT.

This clonotype was seen repeatedly, ten times or more. V is TRBV12-3 or TRBV12-4 and J is TRBJ1-5; D remains ambiguous. V shed 3 bases and J shed 0 bases, with 9 bases lying between them. This CDR3 comprises 15 residues. CDR3 nucleotides: TGTGCCAGCAGTTTGGAGGGAGGTAGCAATCAGCCCCAGCATTTT. This sequence encodes CASSLEGGSNQPQHF.

This clonotype turned up a few times. The gene calls are TRBV20-1 and TRBJ2-5; D gene unclear. The germline V gene encodes CDR1 DFQATT and CDR2 SNEGSKA (reference sequence). This CDR3 comprises 15 residues. Trimming left V 6 bases short and J 0 bases short, with 17 bases between. In nucleotides, the CDR3 is TGCAGTGCCCCGTTCCAGTTTAAGTACCAAGAGACCCAGTACTTC. Amino acid sequence: CSAPFQFKYQETQYF.

This clonotype was recorded at least ten times. The rearrangement joins TRBV20-1 to TRBJ2-3; the D is unclear. Germline lookup yields CDR1 DFQATT and CDR2 SNEGSKA (reference sequence). The CDR3 is made up of 12 amino acids. The ends were cut back, 0 bases at V and 10 bases at J, with 11 bases in the middle. This CDR3 reads CSARESDRAQYF. The CDR3, as DNA: TGCAGTGCTAGAGAGAGCGACCGGGCGCAGTATTTT.

The genes are TRBV6-1 and TRBJ2-3; D is undetermined. Germline CDR1 and CDR2: MNHNS and SASEGT. V was clipped by 6 bases and J by 0 bases, with 10 bases between them. The CDR3 extends over 14 amino acids. The CDR3 DNA reads TGTGCCAGCAGCCCCTTCCGAAGCACAGATACGCAGTATTTT. Its protein product is CASSPFRSTDTQYF.

The CDR3 protein is CASSVGLSYFNYGYTF. The CDR3 DNA reads as TGTGCCAGCAGCGTAGGGTTGAGTTACTTTAACTATGGCTACACCTTC. The rearrangement uses TRBV9 and TRBJ1-2, with unresolved D. This CDR3 comprises 16 residues. Germline values: CDR1 SGDLS, CDR2 YYNGEE. V was trimmed by 0 bases and J by 1 base, leaving 13 bases between them.

This clonotype occurred many times. The J gene is TRBJ2-1, the V gene TRBV6-2 or TRBV6-3; 8 bases fit TRBD2. Per germline, CDR1 MNHEY and CDR2 SVGEGT. J was trimmed by 3 bases and V by 2 bases; bases with no gene match: 15. The CDR3 is made up of 19 amino acids. The CDR3 loop reads CASSYPRGGDTRIYNEQFF. CDR3 in DNA: TGTGCCAGCAGTTACCCCCGGGGGGGAGACACTAGGATCTACAATGAGCAGTTCTTC.

This clonotype appeared many times. CDR3 loop: CASKIRGSGYEQFF. CDR3 coding DNA: TGTGCCAGCAAAATCAGGGGAAGCGGATATGAGCAGTTCTTC. This chain links TRBV6-1 with TRBJ2-1, with D perhaps matching TRBD1 (6 bases). V was cut by 7 bases and J by 8 bases, with 18 bases left in between. This CDR3 is 14 amino acids long. The germline V gene encodes CDR1 MNHNS and CDR2 SASEGT.

V and J are TRBV19 and TRBJ1-1; 9 nucleotides agree with TRBD1. The V and J ends lost 4 bases and 0 bases, in that order; junction bases with no gene match: 9. This CDR3 is built from 17 residues. CDR1 is LNHDA, CDR2 SQIVND, per germline (reference sequence). The chain's CDR3 is CASSTGTGQTMNTEAFF. The CDR3 DNA reads TGTGCCAGTAGTACCGGGACAGGGCAAACAATGAACACTGAAGCTTTCTTT. Using reference TRBV19 and TRBJ1-1 for the parts outside the CDR3, the full variable domain is DGGITQSPKYLFRKEGQNVTLSCEQNLNHDAMYWYRQDPGQGLRLIYYSQIVNDFQKGDIAEGYSVSREKKESFPLTVTSAQKNPTAFYLCASSTGTGQTMNTEAFFGQGTRLTVV.

This clonotype was seen repeatedly, ten times or more. J is TRBJ2-3 and V is TRBV20-1; tentatively, D is TRBD1 (5 bases). CDR3 length: 14 amino acids. Germline loops: CDR1 DFQATT, CDR2 SNEGSKA (reference sequence). The V gene lost 0 bases and the J gene lost 1 base, with 8 bases spanning the gap. This CDR3 reads CSARDQTGTDTQYF. For the CDR3, the DNA is TGCAGTGCTAGAGATCAGACAGGCACAGATACGCAGTATTTT.

This clonotype was observed many times. This chain joins TRBV7-2 and TRBJ2-3, with 7 bases fitting TRBD2. The CDR3 spans 15 residues. CDR1 and CDR2 (germline): SGHTA, FQGNSA. V shed 2 bases and J 4 bases; nucleotides not matched to a gene: 6. Written as DNA, the CDR3 is TGTGCCAGCAGCTTAACTGGACTAGACTCAGATACGCAGTATTTT. This encodes CASSLTGLDSDTQYF.

This clonotype was counted many times. One junction end does not reproduce the germline sequence, and a read error may be involved. V usage is TRBV5-1 and J usage is TRBJ1-2; 8 nucleotides agree with TRBD1. CDR3 length: 14 residues. Per germline, CDR1 SGHRS and CDR2 YFSETQ. CDR3 sequence reads: CASSLGDRGYGYTF. The CDR3 coding sequence is TGTGCCAGCAGCTTAGGTGACAGGGGCTATGGCTACACCTTC.

The chain combines TRBV2 with TRBJ1-1, with D possibly matching TRBD1 (5 bases). Trimming left V 7 bases short and J 0 bases short, with 21 bases between. CDR3 length: 17 residues. Germline lookup yields CDR1 SNHLY and CDR2 FYNNEI. The CDR3 DNA is TGTGCCAGCACGGGATCCCGGGACGCCTTCATGAACACTGAAGCTTTCTTT. Translating it yields CASTGSRDAFMNTEAFF.

The chain combines TRBV27 with TRBJ1-5; D gene unclear. V was shortened by 5 bases and J by 1 base, with 18 bases between the two germline ends. In germline, CDR1 is MNHEY, CDR2 SMNVEV (reference sequence). CDR3 length: 17 residues. This CDR3 is CASSPAILPGSNQPQHF. The CDR3 DNA sequence: TGTGCCAGCAGTCCCGCAATTCTTCCGGGAAGCAATCAGCCCCAGCATTTT.

This clonotype was seen repeatedly, ten times or more. This rearrangement joins TRBV20-1 to TRBJ2-1; 7 nucleotides match TRBD2. This CDR3 spans 14 amino acids. Germline CDR1 and CDR2: DFQATT and SNEGSKA (reference sequence). J was trimmed by 0 bases and V by 6 bases; bases with no gene match: 5. In DNA form, the CDR3 reads TGCAGTGCGACAACTAGCGCCTCCTACAATGAGCAGTTCTTC. This translates into CSATTSASYNEQFF.

This clonotype was seen more than once but under ten times. This chain uses TRBV5-5 with TRBJ2-1; possibly TRBD2 for D (6 bases). V dropped 1 base and J dropped 5 bases, with 13 bases sitting between them. Per germline, CDR1 SGHKS and CDR2 YYEKEE (reference sequence). The CDR3 length is 15 residues. CDR3 loop: CASSLRGLFNNEQFF. CDR3 DNA sequence: TGTGCCAGCAGCTTGCGGGGGTTGTTCAACAATGAGCAGTTCTTC.

In its sample, this clonotype was seen many times. The V gene is TRBV12-3 or TRBV12-4, the J gene TRBJ2-1; TRBD1 is a possible D gene (6 bases). The CDR3 consists of 15 residues. Trimming stripped 1 base from V and 12 bases from J, with 19 bases between. CDR3 residues: CASSLDRALGFVQFF. In DNA form, the CDR3 reads TGTGCCAGCAGTTTAGACAGGGCTTTAGGGTTCGTGCAGTTCTTC.

This rearrangement joins TRBV6-2 or TRBV6-3 to TRBJ2-5; no definite D call. CDR1 is MNHEY and CDR2 is SVGEGT in the germline V gene. The V end lost 5 bases, the J end lost 7 bases, and 8 bases lay between the germline ends. The CDR3 runs 11 residues. The CDR3 protein is CASSELRTQYF. The CDR3 DNA reads TGTGCCAGCAGTGAATTGAGGACCCAGTACTTC.

The V call is TRBV14, the J call TRBJ1-1; 8 nucleotides match TRBD1. The junction had 23 bases not matched to a gene; V was cut back by 0 bases and J by 5 bases. This CDR3 is built from 21 residues. Germline V gene data show CDR1 as SGHDN and CDR2 as FVKESK. The CDR3 protein is CASSQDPRDRSEALAGTEAFF. The CDR3 DNA is TGTGCCAGCAGCCAAGATCCCCGGGACAGGTCGGAGGCTTTGGCGGGGACTGAAGCTTTCTTT. The full variable domain, in which reference TRBV14 and TRBJ1-1 provide the parts outside the CDR3, is EAGVTQFPSHSVIEKGQTVTLRCDPISGHDNLYWYRRVMGKEIKFLLHFVKESKQDESGMPNNRFLAERTGGTYSTLKVQPAELEDSGVYFCASSQDPRDRSEALAGTEAFFGQGTRLTVV.

This clonotype was seen many times. The rearrangement uses TRBV20-1 and TRBJ1-1, with 8 bases fitting TRBD1. V shed 1 base and J 1 base; nucleotides not matched to a gene: 5. The CDR3 loop spans 15 amino acids. The V gene's germline CDR1 is DFQATT and CDR2 SNEGSKA (reference sequence). CDR3 region: CSARARTGPNTEAFF. Written as DNA, the CDR3 is TGCAGTGCTAGAGCCCGGACAGGGCCGAACACTGAAGCTTTCTTT.

In this sample, this clonotype turned up a few times. The gene calls are TRBV14 and TRBJ2-1; TRBD2 matches 9 bases. Losses at the gene ends were 3 bases for V and 5 bases for J; bases not matched to a gene: 8. The CDR3 runs to 16 residues. The germline gives CDR1 SGHDN, CDR2 FVKESK. CDR3 loop: CASSHQVTSGHNEQFF. The CDR3 coding sequence is TGTGCCAGCAGCCACCAGGTGACTAGCGGACACAATGAGCAGTTCTTC.

This chain connects TRBV29-1 to TRBJ1-2; a weak D match, TRBD1 (6 bases). V lost 1 base to trimming and J lost 3 bases, with 12 bases between them. This CDR3 contains 14 residues. Germline V CDR1 and CDR2: SQVTM, ANQGSEA. Here the CDR3 reads CSVEVNRADYGYTF. The CDR3 region has the DNA TGCAGCGTTGAAGTTAACAGGGCGGACTATGGCTACACCTTC.

This clonotype was seen ten or more times. The chain couples TRBV5-5 to TRBJ2-5; 7 positions match TRBD1. V shed 4 bases and J 4 bases; nucleotides not matched to a gene: 7. The germline gives CDR1 SGHKS, CDR2 YYEKEE (reference sequence). The CDR3 spans 14 residues. For the CDR3, the DNA is TGTGCCAGCAGCCTTTGGACAGGTGGAGAGACCCAGTACTTC. Amino acid sequence: CASSLWTGGETQYF.